These 20 T cell receptor beta chains were all obtained from the same sample, sequenced in a study of early T cells in non-severe SARS-CoV-2 infection. TCRdb reprocessed the 5' RACE reads with MiXCR, giving one entry per CDR3 protein. This sample carries about 77,000 distinct CDR3 sequences, roughly 9.6% of them seen once, and the ten largest clones take about 4.8%. The specimen was whole blood. The receptors here all came from an adult who was a healthcare worker with PCR-confirmed SARS-CoV-2 infection or an uninfected control (not recorded which).

This clonotype was recorded many times. This chain connects TRBV12-3 or TRBV12-4 to TRBJ2-1; TRBD2 matches at 8 bases. CDR3 length: 15 residues. The junction had 3 bases not matched to a gene; V was cut back by 5 bases and J by 0 bases. The CDR3 coding sequence is TGTGCCAGCAGTCCTGGACTAGCCTCCTACAATGAGCAGTTCTTC. Its protein is CASSPGLASYNEQFF.

The table lists this clonotype with many counts. The chain uses TRBV3-1 and TRBJ1-1, with TRBD1 identical over 9 bases. Germline V gives CDR1 LGHDT, CDR2 YNNKEL (reference sequence). The length of the CDR3 is 16 residues. Unmatched junction bases numbered 9, after V lost 3 bases and J lost 4 bases. The CDR3 bases are TGTGCCAGCAGCCACAACAACAGGGGGCACGGCACTGAAGCTTTCTTT. As protein: CASSHNNRGHGTEAFF.

This clonotype was seen a few times. The V gene is TRBV7-9, the J gene TRBJ1-1, with 7 bases lining up with TRBD1. Germline V CDR1 and CDR2: SEHNR, FQNEAQ (reference sequence). V shed 6 bases and J 1 base; nucleotides not matched to a gene: 11. CDR3 length: 16 residues. CDR3 sequence: CASRDQTGKWNTEAFF. In DNA, the CDR3 is TGTGCCAGCAGGGATCAGACAGGGAAATGGAACACTGAAGCTTTCTTT.

This clonotype has a single count. The rearrangement uses TRBV5-1 and TRBJ2-4; D may be TRBD2 (6 bases). Trimming took off 7 bases at V and 0 bases at J, with 8 bases between the two ends. CDR3 size: 13 residues. Germline V lookup: CDR1 SGHRS, CDR2 YFSETQ. The CDR3 nucleotides are TGCGCCAGCTGGGACTCAGCCAAAAACATTCAGTACTTC. Translation gives CASWDSAKNIQYF. Full variable domain (remainder filled in from reference TRBV5-1 and TRBJ2-4): KAGVTQTPRYLIKTRGQQVTLSCSPISGHRSVSWYQQTPGQGLQFLFEYFSETQRNKGNFPGRFSGRQFSNSRSEMNVSTLELGDSALYLCASWDSAKNIQYFGAGTRLSVL.

This clonotype appeared many times. The V and J genes are TRBV25-1 and TRBJ2-7; 10 bases fit TRBD1. The CDR3 has 16 amino acids. The J segment lost 2 bases and the V segment lost 2 bases, leaving 6 bases of the junction unmatched. CDR1 is MGHDK and CDR2 is SYGVNS in the germline V gene. The CDR3 DNA is TGTGCCAGCAGTGAAGGTTGGGACAGGGGTACCTACGAGCAGTACTTC. It encodes CASSEGWDRGTYEQYF.

This clonotype was observed many times. The J gene is TRBJ1-4, the V gene TRBV5-4, with D perhaps TRBD1 (6 bases). Germline CDR1 SGHNT, CDR2 YYREEE (reference sequence). The ends were cut back, 0 bases at V and 6 bases at J, with 12 bases in the middle. The CDR3 is 15 residues long. The CDR3 DNA reads as TGTGCCAGCAGCTTGGTTGGGGGCGTGGATGAAAAACTGTTTTTT. This gives the protein CASSLVGGVDEKLFF.

With respect to this clonotype: Germline and junction disagree at one end, which may indicate a read error. Written as DNA, the CDR3 is TGTGCCAGCAGTGAATATTCTCCGGGGATGGGGGGAAATGAAAAACTTTTTTTT. Translation gives CASSEYSPGMGGNEKLFF. The chain uses TRBV25-1 and TRBJ1-4; D possibly corresponds to TRBD1 (5 bases). Looked up from germline, CDR1 is MGHDK and CDR2 is SYGVNS. CDR3 size: 18 residues.

The sample holds a few counts of this clonotype. The rearrangement uses TRBV10-3 and TRBJ2-5; D might be TRBD2 (6 bases). The CDR3 totals 16 residues. The V and J ends lost 5 bases and 2 bases respectively, with 18 bases between them. From germline, CDR1 is ENHRY and CDR2 SYGVKD. The CDR3 DNA follows: TGTGCCATCAGTATCGAATGGGACTCTCCACAAGAGACCCAGTACTTC. This sequence encodes CAISIEWDSPQETQYF.

As regards this clonotype: This sequence may be a read error, since a much larger clone differs from it by one base. The rearrangement uses TRBV2 and TRBJ1-1; possible D gene TRBD1, 6 bases. The CDR3 covers 16 residues. Germline V gene data show CDR1 as SNHLY and CDR2 as FYNNEI. The CDR3 reads CASSGGPIQGNSEAFF. The CDR3 region has the DNA TGTGCCAGCAGTGGCGGCCCAATCCAGGGGAACTCTGAAGCTTTCTTT.

This chain connects TRBV10-3 to TRBJ2-5; 9 bases map to TRBD1. CDR3 size: 13 residues. The germline V gene encodes CDR1 ENHRY and CDR2 SYGVKD. V was pared by 8 bases and J by 2 bases, with 3 bases of the junction left unmatched. CDR3 protein: CAIAGTGQETQYF. CDR3 coding DNA: TGTGCCATCGCGGGGACAGGGCAAGAGACCCAGTACTTC.

This clonotype was observed at least ten times. This chain's CDR3 is CASSETSGRRGTGELFF. CDR3 nucleotide sequence: TGTGCCAGCAGTGAGACTAGCGGGAGGCGGGGGACCGGGGAGCTGTTTTTT. The V gene is TRBV27, the J gene TRBJ2-2; TRBD2 matches 13 bases. Losses at the gene ends were 5 bases for V and 5 bases for J; bases not matched to a gene: 8. The CDR3 extends over 17 amino acids. Germline V CDR1 and CDR2: MNHEY, SMNVEV (reference sequence).

This clonotype was observed many times. The chain recombines TRBV14 with TRBJ2-4; 8 bases line up with TRBD1. Germline CDR1 reads SGHDN; CDR2 reads FVKESK. The CDR3 covers 20 residues. With 0 bases clipped from V and 9 bases from J, the junction kept 22 bases outside the gene matches. The CDR3 nucleotides are TGTGCCAGCAGCCAAGATGGGTTGACAGGGGCGCAATCCTTACCGGGCATTCAGTACTTC. Amino acids: CASSQDGLTGAQSLPGIQYF. The full variable domain, completed using reference TRBV14 and TRBJ2-4, is EAGVTQFPSHSVIEKGQTVTLRCDPISGHDNLYWYRRVMGKEIKFLLHFVKESKQDESGMPNNRFLAERTGGTYSTLKVQPAELEDSGVYFCASSQDGLTGAQSLPGIQYFGAGTRLSVL.

This clonotype has only a few counts. The chain has TRBV6-4 and TRBJ2-2, with 7 bases aligning to TRBD1. Trimming at V came to 2 bases and at J to 4 bases, leaving 13 bases not matched to a gene. The CDR3 totals 18 residues. Germline CDR1 and CDR2: MRHNA and SNTAGT. The CDR3 is CASSDTAFRDRGTGELFF. The CDR3 DNA follows: TGTGCCAGCAGTGACACAGCATTCCGGGACAGAGGCACCGGGGAGCTGTTTTTT.

This clonotype occurred a few times. V is TRBV27 and J is TRBJ2-7; the match to TRBD2 covers 8 bases. The V gene end was trimmed by 5 bases and the J gene end by 7 bases; junction bases not matched to a gene: 10. The CDR3 runs to 14 residues. In germline, CDR1 is MNHEY, CDR2 SMNVEV (reference sequence). The CDR3 coding sequence is TGTGCCAGCAGTGACGGGAGGGGGTCAGGGGAGCAGTACTTC. It specifies CASSDGRGSGEQYF.

This clonotype was detected a few times. The V gene is TRBV15, the J gene TRBJ2-2; D is perhaps TRBD1 or TRBD2 (5 bases each). The CDR3 runs to 18 residues. Trimming took off 3 bases at V and 0 bases at J, with 17 bases between the two ends. CDR1 LNHNV and CDR2 YYDKDF come from the germline V gene (reference sequence). This chain's CDR3 is CATSRGSGTPANTGELFF. The DNA for the CDR3 is TGTGCCACCAGCAGGGGATCCGGGACGCCCGCGAACACCGGGGAGCTGTTTTTT.

The sample holds many counts of this clonotype. The V and J genes are TRBV9 and TRBJ2-5; D uncertain. Germline V gene lookup returns CDR1 SGDLS and CDR2 YYNGEE. The length of the CDR3 is 12 residues. V was shortened by 3 bases and J by 3 bases, with 6 bases between the two germline ends. The CDR3 sequence is CASSEHEETQYF. CDR3 nucleotides: TGTGCCAGCAGCGAGCATGAAGAGACCCAGTACTTC.

The chain joins TRBV5-5 to TRBJ2-7; perhaps TRBD2 as D (5 bases). In germline, CDR1 is SGHKS, CDR2 YYEKEE (reference sequence). This CDR3 contains 13 residues. Trimming removed 4 bases at V and 9 bases at J, with 17 bases between. CDR3 in DNA: TGTGCCAGCAGCAACCAGCCCGGGGATTGGCAGTACTTC. Translated: CASSNQPGDWQYF.

Details on this clonotype: With a much larger clone just one base away, this may be a read error. The CDR3 here is CASSLDYYKQETQYF. The CDR3 region has the DNA TGTGCCAGCAGCTTAGATTACTACAAACAAGAGACCCAGTACTTC. V gene TRBV11-2 combines with J gene TRBJ2-5; D not resolved. CDR3 length: 15 amino acids. In germline, CDR1 is SGHAT, CDR2 FQNNGV. Between the trimmed V and J ends, which lost 0 bases and 2 bases, there was a span of 10 bases.

This clonotype was observed many times. The chain recombines TRBV6-1 with TRBJ1-5, with 7 bases matching TRBD1. V lost 7 bases, J lost 5 bases, and 5 bases stayed unmatched. The CDR3 covers 13 residues. Germline CDR1 is MNHNS and CDR2 is SASEGT. This CDR3 reads CASNQGGDQPQHF. In DNA form, the CDR3 reads TGTGCCAGCAATCAGGGGGGGGATCAGCCCCAGCATTTT.

The chain couples TRBV20-1 to TRBJ2-7, with 12 bases that match TRBD1. The CDR3 covers 15 residues. The V gene end was trimmed by 0 bases and the J gene end by 9 bases; junction bases not matched to a gene: 9. Germline loops: CDR1 DFQATT, CDR2 SNEGSKA (reference sequence). CDR3 coding DNA: TGCAGTGCTAGAGATAGACTGGGACAGGGGGCGGCGCAGTACTTC. Translation gives CSARDRLGQGAAQYF.